This entry lists 8 T cell receptor beta chains sequenced from one sample in a study of technical replicates of blood from a few donors. Measured with immunoSEQ multiplex PCR; TCRdb has only the in-frame clones, and not every one. The sample lists roughly 74,000 clones; roughly nine tenths were seen once. Input material: T cells isolated from PBMCs. Receptor source: a human donor in good health.

The chain links TRBV4-3 to TRBJ2-1, with 14 bases fitting TRBD2. Germline CDR1 is LGHNA and CDR2 is YSLEER. The trim removed 4 bases at V and 7 bases at J, leaving 3 bases unmatched. This CDR3 spans 15 amino acids. CDR3 in DNA: TGCGCCAGCAGCCTGGGACTAGCGGGAGCAAATGAGCAGTTCTTC. Residues: CASSLGLAGANEQFF.

The chain carries TRBV5-1 and TRBJ1-2; D is possibly TRBD1 (6 bases). The CDR3 is made up of 14 amino acids. Germline lookup yields CDR1 SGHRS and CDR2 YFSETQ. Trimming took 0 bases from V and 0 from J, leaving 6 bases between them. The CDR3 region has the DNA TGCGCCAGCAGCTTGGACAGGGCTAACTATGGCTACACCTTC. Its protein product is CASSLDRANYGYTF. The variable domain in full, with the rest retrieved from reference TRBV5-1 and TRBJ1-2, is KAGVTQTPRYLIKTRGQQVTLSCSPISGHRSVSWYQQTPGQGLQFLFEYFSETQRNKGNFPGRFSGRQFSNSRSEMNVSTLELGDSALYLCASSLDRANYGYTFGSGTRLTVV.

The chain recombines TRBV19 with TRBJ2-1; D not certain. CDR3 length: 12 amino acids. V lost 2 bases and J 8 bases, leaving 7 bases between the germline ends. In germline, CDR1 is LNHDA, CDR2 SQIVND (reference sequence). CDR3 nucleotide sequence: TGTGCCAGTAGTATAATACGGGATGAGCAGTTCTTC. It codes for CASSIIRDEQFF.

The chain employs TRBV27 and TRBJ2-1; 8 bases map to TRBD2. Germline-derived CDR1 and CDR2 are MNHEY and SMNVEV (reference sequence). This CDR3 spans 14 amino acids. The V gene end was trimmed by 8 bases and the J gene end by 3 bases; junction bases not matched to a gene: 6. CDR3 protein: CASRTLADYNEQFF. The CDR3 region has the DNA TGTGCCAGCCGAACACTAGCGGACTACAATGAGCAGTTCTTC.

J is TRBJ2-7 and V is TRBV18; 9 positions agree with TRBD1. Germline V gives CDR1 KGHSH, CDR2 LQKENI. With V trimmed by 3 bases and J by 5 bases, 8 bases remained unmatched. The CDR3 loop spans 15 amino acids. DNA of the CDR3: TGTGCCAGCTCACCCAATCCGGGACAGGGCCACGAGCAGTACTTC. Translation: CASSPNPGQGHEQYF. The variable domain in full, completed from reference TRBV18 and TRBJ2-7, reads NAGVMQNPRHLVRRRGQEARLRCSPMKGHSHVYWYRQLPEEGLKFMVYLQKENIIDESGMPKERFSAEFPKEGPSILRIQQVVRGDSAAYFCASSPNPGQGHEQYFGPGTRLTVT.

The count of this clone is one. The DNA of the CDR3 is TGTGCCAGCAGTTTCTCCACAGGGTTAAATGAGCAGTTCTTC. Protein product: CASSFSTGLNEQFF. The V call is TRBV28, the J call TRBJ2-1; D perhaps matches TRBD1 (6 bases). Germline V gives CDR1 MDHEN, CDR2 SYDVKM. The CDR3 sequence is 14 residues long. The V gene lost 3 bases and the J gene lost 7 bases, with 13 bases spanning the gap.

This chain connects TRBV15 to TRBJ2-3; perhaps TRBD2 as D (5 bases). V dropped 3 bases and J dropped 4 bases, with 8 bases sitting between them. From germline, CDR1 is LNHNV and CDR2 YYDKDF (reference sequence). The CDR3 runs 13 residues. DNA for the CDR3: TGTGCCACCAGCAGGCGGGCCGCAGATACGCAGTATTTT. Protein: CATSRRAADTQYF. Full variable domain (outside the CDR3, taken from reference TRBV15 and TRBJ2-3): DAMVIQNPRYQVTQFGKPVTLSCSQTLNHNVMYWYQQKSSQAPKLLFHYYDKDFNNEADTPDNFQSRRPNTSFCFLDIRSPGLGDTAMYLCATSRRAADTQYFGPGTRLTVL.

V is TRBV2 and J is TRBJ2-7; 13 positions match TRBD2. This CDR3 contains 15 residues. Per germline, CDR1 SNHLY and CDR2 FYNNEI. The trim removed 5 bases at V and 5 bases at J, leaving 6 bases unmatched. The CDR3 reads CASSPLLAGGHEQYF. The CDR3 DNA reads TGTGCCAGCAGTCCTTTACTAGCGGGAGGGCACGAGCAGTACTTC.